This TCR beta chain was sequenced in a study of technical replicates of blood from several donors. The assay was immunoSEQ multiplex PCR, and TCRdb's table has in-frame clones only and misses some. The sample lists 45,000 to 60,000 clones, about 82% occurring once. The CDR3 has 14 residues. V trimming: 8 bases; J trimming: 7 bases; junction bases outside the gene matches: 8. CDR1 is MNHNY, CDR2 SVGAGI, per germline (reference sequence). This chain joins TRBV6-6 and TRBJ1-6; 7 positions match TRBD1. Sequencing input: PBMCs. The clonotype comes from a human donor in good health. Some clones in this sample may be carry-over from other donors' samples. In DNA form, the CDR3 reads TGTGCCAGCGGACTGAACAGGGGAAATTCACCCCTCCACTTT. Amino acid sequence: CASGLNRGNSPLHF.